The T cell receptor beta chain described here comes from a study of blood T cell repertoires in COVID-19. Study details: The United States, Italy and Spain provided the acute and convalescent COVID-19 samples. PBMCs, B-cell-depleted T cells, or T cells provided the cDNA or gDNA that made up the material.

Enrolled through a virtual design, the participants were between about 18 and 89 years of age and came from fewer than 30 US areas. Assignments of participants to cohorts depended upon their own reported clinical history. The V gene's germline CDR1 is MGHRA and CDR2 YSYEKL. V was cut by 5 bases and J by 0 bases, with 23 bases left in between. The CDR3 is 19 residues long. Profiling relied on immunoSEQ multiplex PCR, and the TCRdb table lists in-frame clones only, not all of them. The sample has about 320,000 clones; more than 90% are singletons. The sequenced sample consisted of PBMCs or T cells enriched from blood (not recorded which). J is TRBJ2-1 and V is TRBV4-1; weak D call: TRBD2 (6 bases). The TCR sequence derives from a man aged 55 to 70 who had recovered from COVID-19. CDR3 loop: CASSIGTVGSALSYNEQFF. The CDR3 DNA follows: TGCGCCAGCAGCATCGGGACCGTCGGGAGCGCCCTCTCCTACAATGAGCAGTTCTTC.